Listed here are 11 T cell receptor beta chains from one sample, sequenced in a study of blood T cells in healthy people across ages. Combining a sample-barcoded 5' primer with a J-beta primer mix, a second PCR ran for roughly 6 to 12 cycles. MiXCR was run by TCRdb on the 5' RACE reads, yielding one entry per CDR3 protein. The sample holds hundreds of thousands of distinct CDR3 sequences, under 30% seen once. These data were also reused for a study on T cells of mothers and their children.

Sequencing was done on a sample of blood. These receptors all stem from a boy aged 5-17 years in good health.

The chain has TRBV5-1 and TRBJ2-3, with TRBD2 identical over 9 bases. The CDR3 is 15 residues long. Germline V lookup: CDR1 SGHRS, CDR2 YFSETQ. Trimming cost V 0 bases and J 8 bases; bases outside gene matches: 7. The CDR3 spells CASSLGTLAGSTQYF. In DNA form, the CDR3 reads TGCGCCAGCAGCTTGGGTACTCTAGCGGGAAGTACGCAGTATTTT. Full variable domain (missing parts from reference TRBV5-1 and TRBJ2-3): KAGVTQTPRYLIKTRGQQVTLSCSPISGHRSVSWYQQTPGQGLQFLFEYFSETQRNKGNFPGRFSGRQFSNSRSEMNVSTLELGDSALYLCASSLGTLAGSTQYFGPGTRLTVL.

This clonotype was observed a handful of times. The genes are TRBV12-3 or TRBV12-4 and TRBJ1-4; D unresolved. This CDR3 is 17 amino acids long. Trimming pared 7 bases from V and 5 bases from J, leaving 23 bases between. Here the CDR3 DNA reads TGTGCCAGCACCAAGACCGGTAGGGCAAGCGGGAATGAAAAACTGTTTTTT. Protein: CASTKTGRASGNEKLFF.

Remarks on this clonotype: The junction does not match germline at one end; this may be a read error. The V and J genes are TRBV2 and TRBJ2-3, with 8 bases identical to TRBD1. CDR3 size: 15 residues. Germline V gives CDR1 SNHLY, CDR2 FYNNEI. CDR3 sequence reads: CTSRGQGRATDTQYF. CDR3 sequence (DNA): TGTACCAGCAGAGGACAGGGCAGGGCCACAGATACGCAGTATTTT.

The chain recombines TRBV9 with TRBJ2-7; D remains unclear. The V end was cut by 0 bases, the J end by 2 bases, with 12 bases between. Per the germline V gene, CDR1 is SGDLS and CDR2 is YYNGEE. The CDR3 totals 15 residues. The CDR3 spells CASSVAPQSPYEQYF. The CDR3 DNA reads TGTGCCAGCAGCGTAGCTCCACAGAGCCCCTACGAGCAGTACTTC.

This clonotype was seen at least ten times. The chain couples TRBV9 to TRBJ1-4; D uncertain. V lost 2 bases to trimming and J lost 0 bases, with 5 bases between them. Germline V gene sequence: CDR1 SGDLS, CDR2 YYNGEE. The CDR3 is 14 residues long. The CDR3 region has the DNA TGTGCCAGCAGCGTTTCCGCAACTAATGAAAAACTGTTTTTT. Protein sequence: CASSVSATNEKLFF.

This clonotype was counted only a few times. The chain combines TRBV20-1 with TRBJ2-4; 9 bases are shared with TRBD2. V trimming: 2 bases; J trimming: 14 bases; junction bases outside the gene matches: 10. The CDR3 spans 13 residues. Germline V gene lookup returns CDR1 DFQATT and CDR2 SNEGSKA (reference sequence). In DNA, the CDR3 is TGCAGTGCTAGAAAAGGTCTAGCGGGACCCAAGTACTTC. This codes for CSARKGLAGPKYF.

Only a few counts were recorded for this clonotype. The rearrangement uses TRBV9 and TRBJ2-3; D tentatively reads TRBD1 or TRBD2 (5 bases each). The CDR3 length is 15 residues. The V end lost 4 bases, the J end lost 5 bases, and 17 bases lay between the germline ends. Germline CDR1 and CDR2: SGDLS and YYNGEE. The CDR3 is CASSPRLGDGDTQYF. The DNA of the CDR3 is TGTGCCAGCAGCCCCCGTTTGGGGGACGGAGATACGCAGTATTTT.

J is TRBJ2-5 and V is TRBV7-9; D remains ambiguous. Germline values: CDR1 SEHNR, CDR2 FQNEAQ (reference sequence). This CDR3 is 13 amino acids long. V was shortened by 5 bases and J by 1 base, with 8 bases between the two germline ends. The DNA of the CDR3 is TGTGCCAGCAGCGGACGGCGCCAAGAGACCCAGTACTTC. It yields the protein CASSGRRQETQYF.

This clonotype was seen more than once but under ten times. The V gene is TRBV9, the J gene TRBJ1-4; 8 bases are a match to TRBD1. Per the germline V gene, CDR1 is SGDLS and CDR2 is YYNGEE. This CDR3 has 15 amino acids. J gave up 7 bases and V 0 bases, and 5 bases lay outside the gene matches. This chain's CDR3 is CASSVAQGAPEKLFF. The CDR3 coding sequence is TGTGCCAGCAGCGTAGCCCAGGGGGCACCTGAAAAACTGTTTTTT.

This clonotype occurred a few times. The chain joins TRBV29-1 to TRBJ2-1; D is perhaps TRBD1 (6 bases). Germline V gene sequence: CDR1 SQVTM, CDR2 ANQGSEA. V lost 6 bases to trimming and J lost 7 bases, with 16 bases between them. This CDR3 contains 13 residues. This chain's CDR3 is CSVQGIGENEQFF. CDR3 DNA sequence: TGCAGCGTACAGGGAATCGGAGAAAATGAGCAGTTCTTC.

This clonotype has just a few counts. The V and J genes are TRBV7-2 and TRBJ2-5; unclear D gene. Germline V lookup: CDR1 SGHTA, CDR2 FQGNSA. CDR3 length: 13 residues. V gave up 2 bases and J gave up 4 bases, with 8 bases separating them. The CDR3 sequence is CASSLIIGETQYF. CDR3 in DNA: TGTGCCAGCAGCTTAATCATCGGAGAGACCCAGTACTTC.